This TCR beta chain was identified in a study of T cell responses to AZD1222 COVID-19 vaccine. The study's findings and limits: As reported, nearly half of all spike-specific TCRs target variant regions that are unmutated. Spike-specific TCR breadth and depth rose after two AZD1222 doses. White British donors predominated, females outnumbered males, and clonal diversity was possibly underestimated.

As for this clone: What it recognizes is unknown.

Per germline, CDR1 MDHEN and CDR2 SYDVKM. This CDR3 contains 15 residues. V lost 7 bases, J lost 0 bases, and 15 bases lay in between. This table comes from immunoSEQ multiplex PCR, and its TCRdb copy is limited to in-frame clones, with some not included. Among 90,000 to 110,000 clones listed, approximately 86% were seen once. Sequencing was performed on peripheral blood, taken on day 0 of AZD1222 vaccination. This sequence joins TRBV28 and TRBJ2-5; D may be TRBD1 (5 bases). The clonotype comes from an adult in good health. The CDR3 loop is CASTRLGLHQETQYF. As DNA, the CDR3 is TGTGCCAGCACCCGATTGGGGCTCCACCAAGAGACCCAGTACTTC.